The entry that follows covers one T cell receptor beta chain sequence. No antigen is known for it. Libraries were prepared by immunoSEQ multiplex PCR; TCRdb keeps only in-frame clonotypes and omits some of them. The table has approximately 82,000 clones, 90% to 95% seen once. From germline, CDR1 is SGHTA and CDR2 FQGNSA. This CDR3 is built from 14 residues. V gave up 4 bases and J gave up 8 bases, with 17 bases separating them. The data derive from a study of T cell responses to AZD1222 COVID-19 vaccine. On the study more broadly: Second-dose groups at about 4 or about 12 weeks were pooled.

General observations from the study: No repertoire was sampled before or during the peak T cell response, only after it. White British donors predominated, females outnumbered males, and clonal diversity was possibly underestimated. CD4 TCRs associated with vaccination spanned spike, dominating at 160-218 and 743-854.

The V and J genes are TRBV7-2 and TRBJ1-2; no clear D gene. The sequences come from peripheral blood, collected on day 0 of AZD1222 vaccination. This TCR was recovered from an adult in good health. The CDR3 is CASSWVRGPSGYTF. As DNA, the CDR3 is TGTGCCAGCAGCTGGGTCCGGGGTCCTTCCGGCTACACCTTC.